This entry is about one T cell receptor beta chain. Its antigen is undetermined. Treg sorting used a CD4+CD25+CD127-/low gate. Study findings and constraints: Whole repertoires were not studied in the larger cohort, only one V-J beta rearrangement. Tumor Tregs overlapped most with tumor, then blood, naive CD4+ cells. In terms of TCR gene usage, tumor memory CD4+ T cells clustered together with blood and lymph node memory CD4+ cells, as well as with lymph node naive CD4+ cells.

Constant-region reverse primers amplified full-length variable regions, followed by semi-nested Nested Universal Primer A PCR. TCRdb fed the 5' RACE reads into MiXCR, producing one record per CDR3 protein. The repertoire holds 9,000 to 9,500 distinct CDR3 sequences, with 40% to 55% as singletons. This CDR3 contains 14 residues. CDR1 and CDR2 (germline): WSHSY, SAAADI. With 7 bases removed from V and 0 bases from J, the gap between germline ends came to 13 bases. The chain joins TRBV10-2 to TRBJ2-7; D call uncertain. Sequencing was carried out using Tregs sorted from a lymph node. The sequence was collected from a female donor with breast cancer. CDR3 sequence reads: CASTLDANSYEQYF. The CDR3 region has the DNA TGCGCCAGCACCTTGGACGCTAACTCCTACGAGCAGTACTTC.